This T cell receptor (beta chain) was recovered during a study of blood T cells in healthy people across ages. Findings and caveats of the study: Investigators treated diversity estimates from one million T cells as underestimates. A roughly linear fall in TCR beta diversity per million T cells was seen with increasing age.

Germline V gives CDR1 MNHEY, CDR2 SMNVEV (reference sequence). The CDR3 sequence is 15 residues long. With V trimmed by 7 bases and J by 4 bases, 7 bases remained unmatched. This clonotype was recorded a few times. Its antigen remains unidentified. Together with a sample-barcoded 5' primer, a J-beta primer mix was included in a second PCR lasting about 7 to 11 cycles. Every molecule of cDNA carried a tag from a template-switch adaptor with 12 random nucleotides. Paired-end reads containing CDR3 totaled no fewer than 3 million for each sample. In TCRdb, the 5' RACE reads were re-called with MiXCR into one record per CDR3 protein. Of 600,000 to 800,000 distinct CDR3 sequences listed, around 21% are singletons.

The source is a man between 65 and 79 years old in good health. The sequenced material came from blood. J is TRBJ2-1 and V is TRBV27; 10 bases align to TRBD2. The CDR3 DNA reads TGTGCCAGCAACCCCGGGACTAGCGTATACAATGAGCAGTTCTTC. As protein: CASNPGTSVYNEQFF.